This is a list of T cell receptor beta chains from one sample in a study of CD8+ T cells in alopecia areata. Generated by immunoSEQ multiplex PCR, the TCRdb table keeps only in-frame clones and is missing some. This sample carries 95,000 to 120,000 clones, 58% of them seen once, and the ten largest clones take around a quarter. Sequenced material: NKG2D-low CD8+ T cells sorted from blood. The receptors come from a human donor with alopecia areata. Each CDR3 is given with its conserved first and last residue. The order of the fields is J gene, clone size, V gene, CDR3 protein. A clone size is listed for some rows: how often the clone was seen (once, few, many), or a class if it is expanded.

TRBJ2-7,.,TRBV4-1,CASSPLASGGGAYEQYF
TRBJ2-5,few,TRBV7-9,CASTWDPAQETQYF
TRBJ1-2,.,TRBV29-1,CSVEAGSGYTF
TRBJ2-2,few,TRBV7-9,CASSLGATGELFF
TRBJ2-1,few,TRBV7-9,CASSLLGDEQFF
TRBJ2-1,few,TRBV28,CASSFPRGSGTSYNEQFF
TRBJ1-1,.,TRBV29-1,CSVEGVVGREDTEAFF
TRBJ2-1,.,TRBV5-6,CATSTGTAGSYNEQFF
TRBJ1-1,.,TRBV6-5,CASSYGRNTEAFF
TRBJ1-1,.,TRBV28,CASSVNRGNTEAFF
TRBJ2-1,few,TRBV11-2,CASSLAASSYNEQFF
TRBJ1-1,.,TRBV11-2,CASSSDIEQTVNTEAFF
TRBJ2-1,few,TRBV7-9,CASSPDRLAGGVEQFF
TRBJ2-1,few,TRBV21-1,CASSNKEDGKYGNEQFF
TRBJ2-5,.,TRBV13,CASTGGQETQYF
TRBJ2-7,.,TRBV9,CASSEGTNIRIYEQYF
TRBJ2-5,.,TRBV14,CASSRRRALETQYF
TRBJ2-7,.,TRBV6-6,CASSYSGEQYF
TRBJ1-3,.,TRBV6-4,CASSYPARPPSGNTIYF
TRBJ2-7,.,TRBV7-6,CASSLASGVPYEQYF
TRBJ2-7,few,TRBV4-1,CASSQGAGRDEQYF
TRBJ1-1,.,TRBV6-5,CASSYSGTGSEAFF
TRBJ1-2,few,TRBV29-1,CSVLTGETNYGYTF
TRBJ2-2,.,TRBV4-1,CASSQVGGSGTGELFF
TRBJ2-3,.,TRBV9,CASSGGGLLGTDTQYF
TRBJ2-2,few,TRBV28,CASSFLGDTGELFF
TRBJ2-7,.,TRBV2,CASSDVPRVLGQYF
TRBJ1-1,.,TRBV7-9,CASRNTEAFF
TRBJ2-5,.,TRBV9,CASSVSGGETQYF
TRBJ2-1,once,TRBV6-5,CASSYGASGSYNEQFF
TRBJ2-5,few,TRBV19,CASSIEHNQETQYF
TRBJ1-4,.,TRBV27,CASSFKQTNEKLFF
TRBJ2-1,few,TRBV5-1,CASSLARGISSYNEQFF
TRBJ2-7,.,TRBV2,CASRLAGQGVGEQYF
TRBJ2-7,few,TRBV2,CASIPGGRPYEQYF
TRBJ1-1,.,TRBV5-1,CASSLAGNPEAFF
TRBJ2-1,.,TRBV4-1,CASSQDSVDSLSYNEQFF
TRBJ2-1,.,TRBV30,CAWSGLMYNEQFF
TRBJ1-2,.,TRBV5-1,CASSFNSGMVGDGYTF
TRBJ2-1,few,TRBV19,CASSITGPEQFF
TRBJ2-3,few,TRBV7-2,CASSLEPGSGTDTQYF
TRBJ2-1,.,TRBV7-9,CASSSGGFYNEQFF
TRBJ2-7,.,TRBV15,CATSRDDDEQYF
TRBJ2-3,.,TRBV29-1,CSVESAGGLLDTQYF
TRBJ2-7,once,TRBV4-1,CASSQGGNYEQYF
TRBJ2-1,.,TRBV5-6,CASSFSYNEQFF
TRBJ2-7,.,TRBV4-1,CASSQNSGSYEQYF
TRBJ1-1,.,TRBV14,CASSQGTEAFF
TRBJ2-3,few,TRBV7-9,CASSLPLQTPDTQYF
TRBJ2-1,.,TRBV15,CATSRGQTLVYNEQFF
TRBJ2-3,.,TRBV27,CASSLRGTQYF